This T cell receptor beta chain was identified in a study of blood T cells in healthy people across ages. Findings and limits, study-wide: The long-lived group displayed more naive CD4+ cells, plus higher diversity, than the aged donors did.

This CDR3 has 16 residues. The germline CDR1 and CDR2 sequences are DFQATT and SNEGSKA (reference sequence). Unmatched junction bases numbered 12, after V lost 3 bases and J lost 5 bases. Regarding this clonotype: Its antigen remains unknown.

Together with a sample-barcoded 5' primer, a J-beta primer mix was included in a second PCR lasting about 7 to 12 cycles. All cDNA molecules were each tagged by a template-switch adaptor with 12 random nucleotides. TCRdb re-analysed the 5' RACE reads in MiXCR, keeping a single row per CDR3 protein. The table has under 800,000 distinct CDR3 sequences, 21% seen once. The sequenced sample was blood. The sequence came from an older man in good health. The chain joins TRBV20-1 to TRBJ2-2; the match to TRBD2 covers 7 bases. The chain's CDR3 is CSARRLAGVRTGELFF. The CDR3 DNA reads TGCAGTGCTAGGCGTCTGGCGGGAGTGAGGACCGGGGAGCTGTTTTTT.